What follows are 7 T cell receptor beta chains derived from one specimen sequenced in a study of control samples from healthy donors and cancer patients. Here immunoSEQ multiplex PCR was the method, and the copy in TCRdb shows in-frame clones only, minus some. The data contain more than 95,000 clones, approximately 87% of them singletons. Sequences were obtained from blood. These receptors were taken from a man in his 60s in good health.

This clone was observed a handful of times. This rearrangement joins TRBV7-9 to TRBJ1-2, with no clear D. Trimming took 1 base from V and 0 from J, leaving 15 bases between them. The CDR3 length is 17 residues. In germline, CDR1 is SEHNR, CDR2 FQNEAQ (reference sequence). This chain's CDR3 is CASSLEATSISNYGYTF. As DNA, the CDR3 is TGTGCCAGCAGCTTAGAGGCCACCTCTATATCTAACTATGGCTACACCTTC.

In this sample, this clone turned up once. The chain carries TRBV19 and TRBJ1-5, with D possibly being TRBD1 (5 bases). Per the germline V gene, CDR1 is LNHDA and CDR2 is SQIVND (reference sequence). The V end lost 9 bases, the J end lost 8 bases, and 20 bases lay between the germline ends. The length of the CDR3 is 14 residues. As DNA, the CDR3 is TGTGCCAGCCTTAAGACAGCCGGGACGAAGCCCCAGCATTTT. This codes for CASLKTAGTKPQHF.

This chain links TRBV10-1 with TRBJ1-3, with D unclear. Trimming took 3 bases from V and 3 from J, leaving 12 bases between them. Germline V gives CDR1 WNHNN, CDR2 SYGVQD (reference sequence). This CDR3 region has 15 residues. The CDR3 DNA sequence: TGCGCCAGCAGTGAATCGGGATTTGGTGGAAACACCATATATTTT. Protein product: CASSESGFGGNTIYF.

This clone occurred once. The rearrangement links TRBV7-2 to TRBJ1-6, with TRBD1 as a possible D gene (5 bases). Per the germline V gene, CDR1 is SGHTA and CDR2 is FQGNSA. Trimming removed 3 bases at V and 8 bases at J, with 11 bases between. This CDR3 contains 14 residues. The CDR3 DNA is TGTGCCAGCAGCTTTAGGGGAGAACATTCACCCCTCCACTTT. Translated: CASSFRGEHSPLHF.

The chain combines TRBV28 with TRBJ2-3; perhaps TRBD1 as D (6 bases). In germline, CDR1 is MDHEN, CDR2 SYDVKM. The CDR3 is 15 residues long. V was shortened by 3 bases and J by 2 bases, with 12 bases between the two germline ends. As DNA, the CDR3 is TGTGCCAGCAGTTTCCAAACAGGGCTCACAGATACGCAGTATTTT. Residues: CASSFQTGLTDTQYF.

This chain links TRBV2 with TRBJ1-2; D remains ambiguous. Trimming pared 2 bases from V and 4 bases from J, leaving 11 bases between. The germline V gene has CDR1 SNHLY and CDR2 FYNNEI. This CDR3 comprises 14 residues. CDR3 coding DNA: TGTGCCAGCAGTGAAATGAACACGGGCTATGGCTACACCTTC. Encoded protein: CASSEMNTGYGYTF.

The chain carries TRBV19 and TRBJ2-5, with D perhaps TRBD2 (5 bases). V shed 5 bases and J shed 2 bases, with 12 bases lying between them. The CDR3 contains 14 residues. Germline V gene lookup returns CDR1 LNHDA and CDR2 SQIVND (reference sequence). The CDR3 reads CASSRREPQETQYF. The CDR3 DNA reads TGTGCCAGTAGTCGTAGGGAGCCGCAAGAGACCCAGTACTTC.